These T cell receptor beta chains were read from a single sample in a study of blood T cells in healthy people across ages. TCRdb reanalysed the 5' RACE reads using MiXCR and keeps one entry per CDR3 protein. There are 890,000 or so distinct CDR3 sequences in the sample; around two thirds occur only once, and 28% lies in the top ten. The specimen was blood. The receptors derive from a young man in good health. The CDR3 runs from the conserved cysteine through the conserved F or W. D genes are given only for firm matches. Clone size is given for some rows only: seen once, a few or many times, or a class if the clone is expanded.

clone_size j_call v_call d_call cdr3_nt cdr3_aa
- TRBJ2-3 TRBV11-2 - TGTGCCAGCAGTCGAGGGGGGCGGTTTTCCACGGATACGCAGTATTTT CASSRGGRFSTDTQYF
- TRBJ2-7 TRBV9 - TGTGCCAGCAGCGTAGCGGGTGTGGGTTCGGGCGAGCAGTACTTC CASSVAGVGSGEQYF
- TRBJ2-7 TRBV7-9 TRBD2 TGTGCCAGCAGCTTAAGTCTGGCTAGCGGGGCCTACGAGCAGTACTTC CASSLSLASGAYEQYF
- TRBJ2-7 TRBV20-1 TRBD1 TGCAGTGGGGACAGGGGCTACGAGCAGTACTTC CSGDRGYEQYF
- TRBJ2-5 TRBV29-1 TRBD1 TGCAGCGTTGAATTTCAGGGGGCCCGGACCCAGTACTTC CSVEFQGARTQYF
few TRBJ1-5 TRBV20-1 TRBD1 TGCAGTGCTACAGGACAGGGGAACATATACGGCAATCAGCCCCAGCATTTT CSATGQGNIYGNQPQHF
- TRBJ1-4 TRBV3-1 TRBD1 TGTGCCAGCAGCCGGGCCTCAGGGGGGGGAGATGAAAAACTGTTTTTT CASSRASGGGDEKLFF
- TRBJ2-1 TRBV7-9 TRBD2 TGTGCCAGCAGCTTACAACTAGCGGGGGCCACCTACAATGAGCAGTTCTTC CASSLQLAGATYNEQFF
- TRBJ2-1 TRBV6-5 TRBD2 TGTGCCAGCAGTCACCTTACTAGCGGGGGGAGCAATGAGCAGTTCTTC CASSHLTSGGSNEQFF
once TRBJ1-2 TRBV29-1 - TGCAGCGTTAACACAGGGCAGGACTATGGCTACACCTTC CSVNTGQDYGYTF
- TRBJ2-5 TRBV12-3/TRBV12-4 TRBD2 TGTGCCAGCAGGGGACTAGCGCCGCGGGAGACCCAGTACTTC CASRGLAPRETQYF
- TRBJ2-3 TRBV4-2 - TGTGCCAGCAGCCAAACGAAGGGGATAGATACGCAGTATTTT CASSQTKGIDTQYF
- TRBJ2-5 TRBV7-8 - TGTGCCAGCAGTTCTCCCGGACGTAGCCAAGAGACCCAGTACTTC CASSSPGRSQETQYF
few TRBJ2-1 TRBV12-3/TRBV12-4 - TGTGCCAGCAGCCCGGTTTCCGGAGAGCAGTTCTTC CASSPVSGEQFF
- TRBJ2-3 TRBV29-1 - TGCAGCGTTGAAATCAGGAACACAGATACGCAGTATTTT CSVEIRNTDTQYF
- TRBJ2-7 TRBV6-5 - TGTGCCAGCAGTTACTCTGTCCGGGGCGAGCAGTACTTC CASSYSVRGEQYF
- TRBJ2-1 TRBV28 - TGTGCCAGCACACTGGGGGCAGCCACCTACAATGAGCAGTTCTTC CASTLGAATYNEQFF
- TRBJ2-5 TRBV7-9 - TGTGCCAGCGTGGCTCAAGAGACCCAGTACTTC CASVAQETQYF
few TRBJ2-1 TRBV7-3 TRBD1 TGTGCCAGCAGCCACCCTGGGACAGGGGTTATCAATAAGCAGTTCTTC CASSHPGTGVINKQFF
- TRBJ2-7 TRBV7-2 TRBD1 TGTGCCAGCAGCATCGGACAGGGGGTTGCCTACGAGCAGTACTTC CASSIGQGVAYEQYF
- TRBJ2-1 TRBV6-5 TRBD2 TGTGCCAGCAGGTTCATAGCGGGGGGCGGCAATGAGCAGTTCTTC CASRFIAGGGNEQFF
once TRBJ2-5 TRBV9 - TGTGCCAGCAGCGCTCCCTCGGGACTCCTACAAGAGACCCAGTACTTC CASSAPSGLLQETQYF
- TRBJ1-2 TRBV9 TRBD1 TGTGCCAGCAGCGTCACGACAGGGACCGACTATGGCTACACCTTC CASSVTTGTDYGYTF
- TRBJ2-7 TRBV5-6 TRBD1 TGTGCCAGCAGCAGGACAGGGTACTCCTACGAGCAGTACTTC CASSRTGYSYEQYF
- TRBJ1-5 TRBV15 - TGTGCCACCAGCAGAGATCGAATGGGAAATCAGCCCCAGCATTTT CATSRDRMGNQPQHF
- TRBJ2-7 TRBV11-2 - TGTGCCAGTAGGGCAGGGCCGCACGAGCAGTACTTC CASRAGPHEQYF
- TRBJ2-7 TRBV7-3 - TGTGCCAGCAGCTTAGCCCCCAGGGGCTACGAGCAGTACTTC CASSLAPRGYEQYF
- TRBJ2-5 TRBV20-1 TRBD2 TGCAGTGCTAGCGGGGGGGTCCAAGAGACCCAGTACTTC CSASGGVQETQYF
- TRBJ2-1 TRBV29-1 - TGCAGCGCCCAGGGGGGGTGGAATGAGCAGTTCTTC CSAQGGWNEQFF
- TRBJ2-7 TRBV7-2 - TGTGCCAGCACCAAAGGGGCGGCTAGGGGCTACGAGCAGTACTTC CASTKGAARGYEQYF
- TRBJ2-7 TRBV2 - TGTGCCAGCAGTGAAGCGCTTCCAGGGCTGAGCTCCTACGAGCAGTACTTC CASSEALPGLSSYEQYF
- TRBJ1-6 TRBV4-3 TRBD1 TGCGCCAGCAGCCGATGGACAGGGCAGAATTCACCCCTCCACTTT CASSRWTGQNSPLHF
- TRBJ1-5 TRBV11-1 TRBD1 TGTGCCAGCAGCCCAGGAGACAGGGGAAGCAATCAGCCCCAGCATTTT CASSPGDRGSNQPQHF
- TRBJ2-1 TRBV28 TRBD2 TGTGCCAGCCTGGCTAGCGGGGGGGCCAATGAGCAGTTCTTC CASLASGGANEQFF
- TRBJ2-7 TRBV24-1 - TGTGCCATCCTCGACCCCCCCAGCGGGTTGTCCTACGAGCAGTACTTC CAILDPPSGLSYEQYF
few TRBJ2-5 TRBV28 TRBD2 TGTGCCAGCAGTTTGGGGGGGACTAAGACCCAGTACTTC CASSLGGTKTQYF
- TRBJ2-1 TRBV28 - TGTGCCAGCACAAGGGGGGGTAAGAATGAGCAGTTCTTC CASTRGGKNEQFF
once TRBJ2-7 TRBV4-3 TRBD2 TGCGCCAGCAGCCAAGAAGACAGGACTAGCCCCTACGAGCAGTACTTC CASSQEDRTSPYEQYF
few TRBJ2-1 TRBV14 - TGTGCCAGCAGCCAAGAAGTTGTAAACGGGGCCTACAATGAGCAGTTCTTC CASSQEVVNGAYNEQFF
once TRBJ2-1 TRBV11-2 - TGTGCCAGCAGCGAGACCACAGGGGGCAGGCAGCGGGGGGGCGCTTACAATGAGCAGTTCTTC CASSETTGGRQRGGAYNEQFF
- TRBJ1-2 TRBV5-1 - TGCGCCAGCAGCCCGGCTCAGGATCTATTAGCTAACTATGGCTACACCTTC CASSPAQDLLANYGYTF
few TRBJ2-5 TRBV27 - TGTGCCAGCAGGAGAGGACCGGGAGTATTGAAAGAGACCCAGTACTTC CASRRGPGVLKETQYF
- TRBJ2-1 TRBV10-3 - TGTGCCATCAGTGAGTCGGGGGCTAACCTGGCCTACAATGAGCAGTTCTTC CAISESGANLAYNEQFF
- TRBJ1-1 TRBV20-1 TRBD1 TGCAGTGCTAGAGGGCGGGACAGTTGGGCCAGCACTGAAGCTTTCTTT CSARGRDSWASTEAFF
- TRBJ2-7 TRBV15 - TGTGCCACCAGCAGAGATCAAACAGGGCCCTCCTACGAGCAGTACTTC CATSRDQTGPSYEQYF
- TRBJ2-3 TRBV7-2 TRBD2 TGTGCCAGCAGCCGCGTCGGGGGGGGAAGCACAGATACGCAGTATTTT CASSRVGGGSTDTQYF
- TRBJ2-7 TRBV5-1 - TGCGCCAGCAGCTTGTACCAGGGCTCCTACGAGCAGTACTTC CASSLYQGSYEQYF
few TRBJ1-4 TRBV4-3 - TGCGCCAGCAGCCAAGTTTCGGGAACAACTAATGAAAAACTGTTTTTT CASSQVSGTTNEKLFF
few TRBJ2-7 TRBV5-1 TRBD2 TGCGCCAGCAGCTTTGGAAGCGGGGGGGCCTCATACGAGCAGTACTTC CASSFGSGGASYEQYF
- TRBJ2-7 TRBV7-3 TRBD1 TGTGCCAACAGCTTAACTGGGACAGGGGCCCACGAGCAGTACTTC CANSLTGTGAHEQYF
- TRBJ2-6 TRBV4-1 TRBD2 TGCGTCAGCAGCCAAGATCGGACGGGAGGGGTTGTAGCTGGGGCCAACGTCCTGACTTTC CVSSQDRTGGVVAGANVLTF
- TRBJ2-7 TRBV20-1 - TGCAGTGCCACGACAGGTTTAGCCTACGAGCAGTACTTC CSATTGLAYEQYF
- TRBJ2-3 TRBV12-3/TRBV12-4 - TGTGCCAGCAGTTTGAGTCTCCGGGGGACAGATACGCAGTATTTT CASSLSLRGTDTQYF
- TRBJ2-3 TRBV7-2 TRBD1 TGTGCCAGCAGCTCCCGGGACAGGGGGAACCCAGATACGCAGTATTTT CASSSRDRGNPDTQYF
- TRBJ2-5 TRBV3-1 TRBD2 TGTGCCAGCAGCCAACTGGCAGCGGGGGGTGAAGAGACCCAGTACTTC CASSQLAAGGEETQYF